In this sample, the clone carrying this T cell receptor (beta chain) turned up a few times. V was cut by 5 bases and J by 6 bases, with 20 bases left in between. The CDR3 has 15 amino acids. Germline V gene lookup returns CDR1 SGHDT and CDR2 YYEEEE. Original processing notes: Reference gene primer amplification gave estimated nucleated cell counts. Sequencing was performed with immunoSEQ multiplex PCR; in TCRdb, only in-frame clones are kept and a portion is missing. V and J calls plus clone size are reproduced from that table; the DNA served to infer D and trimming. The data show 160,000 or so clones, roughly 82% seen once. The source of the sample is a study of blood T cell repertoires in COVID-19. For the study at large: Some COVID-19 samples were acute and others convalescent; all came from the United States, Italy and Spain. Nucleic acid was either cDNA or gDNA, and it came from T cells, B-cell-depleted T cells, or PBMCs.

The chain couples TRBV5-6 to TRBJ1-2; D not certain. Sample: peripheral blood. The sequence derives from a woman between 65 and 79 years old with acute or convalescent COVID-19. The CDR3 spells CASSFGPRVFHGYTF. CDR3 sequence (DNA): TGTGCCAGCAGTTTTGGCCCGAGGGTATTCCATGGCTACACCTTC.